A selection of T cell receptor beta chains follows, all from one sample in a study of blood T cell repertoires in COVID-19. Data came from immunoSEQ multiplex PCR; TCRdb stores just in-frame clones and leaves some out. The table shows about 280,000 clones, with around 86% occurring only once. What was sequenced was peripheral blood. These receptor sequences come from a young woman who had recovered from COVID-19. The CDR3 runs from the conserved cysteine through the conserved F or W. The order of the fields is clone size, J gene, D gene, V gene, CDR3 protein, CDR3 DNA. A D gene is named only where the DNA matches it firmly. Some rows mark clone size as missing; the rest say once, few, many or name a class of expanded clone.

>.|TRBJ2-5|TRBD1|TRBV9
CASSPGQGSETQYF
TGTGCCAGCAGCCCTGGACAGGGGTCAGAGACCCAGTACTTC
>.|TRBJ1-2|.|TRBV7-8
CASSLGGPLYGYTF
TGTGCCAGCAGCTTAGGGGGGCCGCTCTATGGCTACACCTTC
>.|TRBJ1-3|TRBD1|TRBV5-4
CASSSARDRRSSGNTIYF
TGTGCCAGCAGCTCCGCTCGGGACAGACGGTCCTCTGGAAACACCATATATTTT
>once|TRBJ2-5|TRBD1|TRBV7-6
CASSPRQGAETQYF
TGTGCCAGCAGCCCGAGACAGGGGGCCGAGACCCAGTACTTC
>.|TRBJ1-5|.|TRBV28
CASSLRGSAQPQHF
TGTGCCAGCAGTTTGCGGGGTTCGGCTCAGCCCCAGCATTTT
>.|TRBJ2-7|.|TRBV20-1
CSYRGSYEQYF
TGCAGTTACCGAGGGTCCTACGAGCAGTACTTC
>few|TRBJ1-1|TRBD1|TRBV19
CASTGVYRPEAFF
TGTGCCTCAACAGGGGTATATCGTCCTGAAGCTTTCTTT
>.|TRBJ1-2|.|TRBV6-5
CASRLTGNYGYTF
TGTGCCAGCAGACTTACAGGGAACTATGGCTACACCTTC
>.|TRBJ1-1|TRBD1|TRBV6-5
CASNRDRGKNTEAFF
TGTGCCAGCAACCGGGACAGGGGGAAGAACACTGAAGCTTTCTTT
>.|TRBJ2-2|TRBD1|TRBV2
CASTWTGDTGELFF
TGTGCCAGCACGTGGACAGGGGACACCGGGGAGCTGTTTTTT
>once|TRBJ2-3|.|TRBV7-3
CASSVFPTDTQYF
TGTGCCAGCAGCGTCTTCCCGACAGATACGCAGTATTTT
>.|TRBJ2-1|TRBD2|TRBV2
CASSEVSGIGDEQFF
TGTGCCAGCAGTGAAGTTAGCGGGATAGGCGATGAGCAGTTCTTC
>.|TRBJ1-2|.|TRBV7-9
CASSLTGMRGYGYTF
TGTGCCAGCAGTTTAACAGGGATGAGAGGCTATGGCTACACCTTC
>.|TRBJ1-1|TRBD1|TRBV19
CASSSGTGVTEAFF
TGTGCCAGTAGTAGTGGGACAGGGGTCACTGAAGCTTTCTTT
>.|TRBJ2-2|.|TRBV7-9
CASSNTSAELFF
TGTGCCAGCAGCAATACTAGTGCGGAGCTGTTTTTT
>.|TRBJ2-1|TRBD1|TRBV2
CATLTGGGEQFF
TGTGCCACCCTAACAGGGGGCGGTGAGCAGTTCTTC
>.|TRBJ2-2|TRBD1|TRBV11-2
CASSKNRDRAATGELFF
TGTGCCAGCAGCAAAAACCGGGACAGGGCTGCCACCGGGGAGCTGTTTTTT
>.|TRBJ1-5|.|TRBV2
CASSGNNQPQHF
TGTGCCAGCAGTGGTAACAATCAGCCCCAGCATTTT
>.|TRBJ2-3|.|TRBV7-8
CASSTGLPPTDTQYF
TGTGCCAGCAGCACAGGACTACCCCCCACAGATACGCAGTATTTT
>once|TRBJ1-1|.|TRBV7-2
CASSSDRGTEAFF
TGTGCCAGCAGCTCCGATAGGGGGACTGAAGCTTTCTTT
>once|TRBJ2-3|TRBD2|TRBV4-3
CASSLGTGLALDTQYF
TGCGCCAGCAGTCTCGGGACGGGACTAGCGTTAGATACGCAGTATTTT
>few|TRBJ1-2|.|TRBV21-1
CASSKEWLYGYTF
TGTGCCAGCAGCAAAGAATGGCTCTATGGCTACACCTTC
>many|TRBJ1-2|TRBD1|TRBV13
CASSRRDRYYGYTF
TGTGCCAGCAGTCGCCGGGACAGATACTATGGCTACACCTTC
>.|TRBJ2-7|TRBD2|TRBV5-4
CASSLDSGGAPEQYF
TGTGCCAGCAGCTTGGATAGCGGGGGAGCCCCCGAGCAGTACTTC
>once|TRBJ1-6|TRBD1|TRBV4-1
CASSQPSEGAGSPLHF
TGCGCCAGCAGCCAACCAAGTGAGGGGGCAGGATCACCCCTCCACTTT
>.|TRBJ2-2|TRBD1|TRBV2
CASKQGANGELFF
TGTGCCAGCAAACAGGGGGCAAACGGGGAGCTGTTTTTT
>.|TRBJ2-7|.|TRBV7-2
CASSLAHTSYEQYF
TGTGCCAGCAGCTTAGCACATACCTCCTACGAGCAGTACTTC
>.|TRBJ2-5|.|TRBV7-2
CASSLGGEGTQYF
TGTGCCAGCAGCTTGGGGGGTGAGGGGACCCAGTACTTC
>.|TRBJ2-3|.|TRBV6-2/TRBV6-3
CASSLAGFVEDTQYF
TGTGCCAGCAGTTTGGCGGGCTTCGTCGAAGATACGCAGTATTTT
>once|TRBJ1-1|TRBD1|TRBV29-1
CSVRQGRVAFF
TGCAGCGTGAGACAGGGTCGGGTAGCTTTCTTT
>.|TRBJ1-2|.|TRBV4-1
CASSQALDSSNYGYTF
TGCGCCAGCAGCCAAGCCTTGGACAGTTCTAACTATGGCTACACCTTC
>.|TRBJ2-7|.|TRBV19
CASSAGTYSYEQYF
TGTGCCAGTAGCGCCGGGACATACTCCTACGAGCAGTACTTC
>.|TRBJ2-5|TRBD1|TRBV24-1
CATSGKKGTDRGATQYF
TGTGCCACCAGTGGCAAAAAAGGTACGGACAGGGGAGCGACCCAGTACTTC
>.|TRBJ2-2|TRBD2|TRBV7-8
CASSPRPGLAGTGELFF
TGTGCCAGCAGCCCAAGACCGGGACTAGCGGGCACCGGGGAGCTGTTTTTT
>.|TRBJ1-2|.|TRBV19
CASSSYSGQSTKGF
TGTGCCAGTAGCTCATACTCCGGACAATCGACGAAAGGCTTC
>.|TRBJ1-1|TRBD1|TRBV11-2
CASVGTDNTEAFF
TGTGCCAGCGTTGGGACAGATAACACTGAAGCTTTCTTT
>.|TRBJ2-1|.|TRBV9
CASSDVGRSSYNEQFF
TGTGCCAGCAGCGACGTGGGGAGGAGCTCCTACAATGAGCAGTTCTTC
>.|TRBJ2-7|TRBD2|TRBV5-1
CASSPPGLAETYEQYF
TGCGCCAGCAGCCCCCCGGGACTAGCGGAGACATACGAGCAGTACTTC
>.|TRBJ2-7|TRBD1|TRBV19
CASSFDDRGGEQYF
TGTGCCAGTAGTTTTGACGACAGGGGCGGGGAGCAGTACTTC
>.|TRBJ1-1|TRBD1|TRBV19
CASSQFLGGYTEAFF
TGTGCCAGTAGCCAATTCCTAGGGGGCTACACTGAAGCTTTCTTT
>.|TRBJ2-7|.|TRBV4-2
CASSQLPDTPYEQYF
TGTGCCAGCAGCCAACTACCCGACACCCCCTACGAGCAGTACTTC
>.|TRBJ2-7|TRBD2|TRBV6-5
CASSYYTSGSNEQYF
TGTGCCAGCAGTTACTATACTAGCGGGAGTAACGAGCAGTACTTC
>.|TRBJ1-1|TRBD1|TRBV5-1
CASSVLGQGSSNTEAFF
TGCGCCAGCAGCGTACTGGGACAGGGAAGTTCGAACACTGAAGCTTTCTTT
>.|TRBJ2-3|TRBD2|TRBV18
CASSPGTSGSTDTQYF
TGTGCCAGCTCTCCAGGGACTAGCGGAAGCACAGATACGCAGTATTTT
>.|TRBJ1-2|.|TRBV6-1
CASSEAGRGYGYTF
TGTGCCAGCAGTGAAGCAGGAAGGGGCTATGGCTACACCTTC
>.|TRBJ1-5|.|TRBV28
CASIVARVGNQPQHF
TGTGCCAGCATTGTTGCCCGAGTCGGCAATCAGCCCCAGCATTTT
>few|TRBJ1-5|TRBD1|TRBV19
CASSIVTRGRQPQHF
TGTGCCAGTAGTATAGTGACCAGGGGGCGGCAGCCCCAGCATTTT
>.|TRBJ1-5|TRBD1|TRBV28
CAVGTGIGNQPQHF
TGTGCAGTGGGGACAGGGATCGGCAATCAGCCCCAGCATTTT
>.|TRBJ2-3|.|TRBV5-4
CASSSGWGVLKDTQYF
TGTGCCAGCAGCTCCGGGTGGGGGGTCCTTAAAGATACGCAGTATTTT
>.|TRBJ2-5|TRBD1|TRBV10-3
CAISRGDSQETQYF
TGTGCCATCAGTAGAGGGGACAGCCAAGAGACCCAGTACTTC
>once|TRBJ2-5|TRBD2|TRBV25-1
CASSAIKRLAGKQETQYF
TGTGCCAGCAGTGCGATAAAACGACTAGCGGGGAAGCAAGAGACCCAGTACTTC
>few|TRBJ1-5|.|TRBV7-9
CASSPVDQPQHF
TGTGCCAGCAGCCCGGTAGATCAGCCCCAGCATTTT
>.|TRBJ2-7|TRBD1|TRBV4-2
CASSQIADRGAYEQYF
TGTGCCAGCAGCCAAATTGCGGACAGGGGGGCCTACGAGCAGTACTTC